Listed below are T cell receptor beta chains from one sample, sequenced in a study of T cell changes during pregnancy in multiple sclerosis. The table came from immunoSEQ multiplex PCR; TCRdb's copy has only in-frame clones and leaves some out. This table has 39,000 or so clones, almost 95% appearing once. The sample consisted of CD8+ T cells from peripheral blood mononuclear cells, taken in the third trimester of pregnancy. The source of these receptors is a female donor with multiple sclerosis, enrolled in a pregnancy study. The CDR3 runs from the conserved cysteine through the conserved F or W. D genes are given only for firm matches. Size tells how often a clone was seen (once, few, many) or the class of an expanded clone, and some rows leave it out.

V,D,size,J,CDR3,DNA
TRBV5-1,TRBD2,NA,TRBJ2-2,CASSFETSGPAAGELFF,TGCGCCAGCAGCTTCGAGACTAGCGGGCCGGCGGCCGGGGAGCTGTTTTTT
TRBV27,NA,NA,TRBJ2-3,CASSSPGALTDTQYF,TGTGCCAGCAGTTCTCCGGGAGCCCTCACAGATACGCAGTATTTT
TRBV5-5,NA,NA,TRBJ1-5,CASSLRGGNQPQHF,TGTGCCAGCAGCTTGAGAGGAGGAAATCAGCCCCAGCATTTT
TRBV7-9,NA,once,TRBJ1-1,CASSRISGGVDTEAFF,TGTGCCAGCAGCCGAATATCGGGGGGAGTGGATACTGAAGCTTTCTTT
TRBV27,TRBD1,NA,TRBJ2-7,CASSSRDRVPYEQYF,TGTGCCAGCAGTTCCCGGGACAGGGTCCCCTACGAGCAGTACTTC
TRBV27,NA,once,TRBJ1-2,CASSPREKGYGYTF,TGTGCCAGCAGTCCCCGGGAGAAGGGCTATGGCTACACCTTC
TRBV28,NA,NA,TRBJ1-2,CASSSPGGMGGYTF,TGTGCCAGCAGTTCCCCGGGGGGGATGGGTGGCTACACCTTC
TRBV5-1,TRBD2,NA,TRBJ2-1,CASSGEGNEQFF,TGCGCCAGCTCCGGGGAGGGCAATGAGCAGTTCTTC
TRBV27,TRBD2,NA,TRBJ2-7,CASSPLAGGTYEQYF,TGTGCCAGCAGTCCCCTAGCGGGGGGAACGTACGAGCAGTACTTC
TRBV4-1,TRBD1,NA,TRBJ2-7,CASSQPDREQYF,TGCGCCAGCAGCCAACCGGACAGGGAGCAGTACTTC
TRBV2,TRBD2,NA,TRBJ2-1,CASTEGLAGAEQFF,TGTGCCAGCACCGAGGGACTAGCGGGAGCTGAGCAGTTCTTC
TRBV10-1,TRBD1,NA,TRBJ1-1,CASSERQGECDTEAFF,TGCGCCAGCAGTGAGCGACAGGGGGAATGTGACACTGAAGCTTTCTTT
TRBV29-1,NA,NA,TRBJ2-7,CSTKTGSYEQYF,TGCAGCACCAAGACAGGATCCTACGAGCAGTACTTC
TRBV5-1,NA,NA,TRBJ2-2,CASSPGENTGELFF,TGCGCCAGCAGCCCCGGGGAGAACACCGGGGAGCTGTTTTTT
TRBV9,NA,NA,TRBJ2-7,CASSTYRVGEQYF,TGTGCCAGCAGCACCTACAGGGTAGGCGAGCAGTACTTC
TRBV5-1,TRBD2,NA,TRBJ2-1,CASRNTSGGRRHNEQFF,TGCGCCAGCAGAAACACTAGCGGGGGTCGCCGTCACAATGAGCAGTTCTTC
TRBV27,TRBD2,NA,TRBJ2-1,CASSLVGSGRAYTHNEQFF,TGTGCCAGCAGTTTAGTGGGTAGCGGGAGGGCCTACACACACAATGAGCAGTTCTTC
TRBV7-9,TRBD2,NA,TRBJ2-7,CASSSAGGSYEQYF,TGTGCCAGCAGCTCAGCCGGGGGGTCTTACGAGCAGTACTTC
TRBV7-2,NA,NA,TRBJ1-1,CASSAYGPGTEAFF,TGTGCCAGCAGCGCTTACGGGCCAGGGACTGAAGCTTTCTTT
TRBV19,NA,NA,TRBJ1-1,CASSPFAGSNTEAFF,TGTGCCAGTAGTCCCTTTGCGGGGTCGAACACTGAAGCTTTCTTT
TRBV11-3,NA,NA,TRBJ2-5,CASSTYYGTGEETQYF,TGTGCCAGCAGCACCTATTACGGGACTGGAGAAGAGACCCAGTACTTC
TRBV7-9,NA,NA,TRBJ1-1,CASSPVSPGEEAFF,TGTGCCAGTAGCCCGGTGTCCCCCGGGGAAGAAGCTTTCTTT
TRBV10-3,NA,NA,TRBJ1-1,CATGEGNEAFF,TGTGCCACCGGGGAGGGGAATGAAGCTTTCTTT
TRBV19,NA,NA,TRBJ2-7,CASGQGSSYEQYF,TGTGCCAGTGGTCAGGGGAGCTCCTACGAGCAGTACTTC
TRBV5-4,NA,NA,TRBJ2-3,CASSLLRGLTDTQYF,TGTGCCAGCAGCTTACTCAGGGGATTAACAGATACGCAGTATTTT
TRBV2,TRBD2,once,TRBJ2-5,CASSEVAGGGETQYF,TGTGCCAGCAGTGAGGTAGCGGGAGGGGGGGAGACCCAGTACTTC
TRBV7-6,NA,NA,TRBJ1-1,CASSLDDRLNTEAFF,TGTGCCAGCAGCTTAGACGACAGATTGAACACTGAAGCTTTCTTT
TRBV19,TRBD2,NA,TRBJ2-1,CASSSPSGRVNEQFF,TGTGCCAGTAGTAGTCCTAGCGGGAGGGTCAATGAGCAGTTCTTC
TRBV27,TRBD2,NA,TRBJ2-1,CASSSAGGPYNEQFF,TGTGCCAGCAGTTCAGCGGGAGGGCCATACAATGAGCAGTTCTTC
TRBV28,NA,NA,TRBJ1-2,CASSFEQGSNYGYTF,TGTGCCAGCAGTTTTGAACAGGGCTCTAACTATGGCTACACCTTC
TRBV4-1,NA,NA,TRBJ2-3,CASSQGTASTDTQYF,TGCGCCAGCAGCCAAGGGACAGCTAGCACAGATACGCAGTATTTT
TRBV5-4,NA,NA,TRBJ2-5,CASSFGETQYF,TGTGCCAGCAGCTTCGGAGAGACCCAGTACTTC
TRBV27,TRBD1,NA,TRBJ1-3,CASSWDSSGNTIYF,TGTGCCAGCAGCTGGGACAGCTCTGGAAACACCATATATTTT
TRBV29-1,NA,NA,TRBJ2-1,CSVQGGEYNEQFF,TGCAGCGTCCAAGGCGGGGAGTACAATGAGCAGTTCTTC
TRBV11-1,TRBD2,NA,TRBJ2-7,CASSYVAGAGEQYF,TGTGCCAGCAGCTATGTAGCGGGAGCTGGCGAGCAGTACTTC
TRBV6-6,NA,NA,TRBJ2-1,CASSYYQGEQFF,TGTGCCAGCAGTTACTATCAGGGTGAGCAGTTCTTC
TRBV18,NA,NA,TRBJ2-7,CASSPVGGVYEQYF,TGTGCCAGCTCACCAGTCGGGGGAGTCTACGAGCAGTACTTC
TRBV14,TRBD1,NA,TRBJ1-4,CASSQVTGVNEKLFF,TGTGCCAGCAGCCAAGTAACAGGGGTCAATGAAAAACTGTTTTTT
TRBV28,TRBD1,NA,TRBJ1-2,CASRRGRYGYTF,TGTGCCAGCAGAAGGGGGCGCTATGGCTACACCTTC
TRBV6-1,NA,NA,TRBJ2-7,CASSEPGQSNYEQYF,TGTGCCAGCAGTGAACCCGGACAGTCTAACTACGAGCAGTACTTC
TRBV10-3,NA,NA,TRBJ2-5,CAISERGAGQETQYF,TGTGCCATCAGTGAGAGGGGAGCGGGCCAAGAGACCCAGTACTTC
TRBV6-1,TRBD2,once,TRBJ2-7,CASPGPLGLAYEQYF,TGTGCCAGCCCAGGACCACTTGGACTAGCCTACGAGCAGTACTTC
TRBV9,NA,NA,TRBJ1-4,CASSVAGGATNEKLFF,TGTGCCAGCAGCGTAGCGGGGGGGGCCACTAATGAAAAACTGTTTTTT
TRBV5-1,NA,NA,TRBJ2-5,CASSPPGSGAETQYF,TGCGCCAGCAGCCCCCCTGGGAGTGGCGCGGAGACCCAGTACTTC
TRBV28,TRBD1,NA,TRBJ2-7,CASSRQGWQQYF,TGTGCCAGCAGTCGACAGGGATGGCAGCAGTACTTC